This T cell receptor beta chain comes out of a study of blood T cell repertoires in COVID-19. Study information: Samples taken during acute and convalescent COVID-19 were collected in the United States, Italy and Spain. T cells, B-cell-depleted T cells, or PBMCs provided the cDNA or gDNA that served as material.

The germline V gene has CDR1 LGHDT and CDR2 YNNKEL (reference sequence). Between the trimmed V and J ends, which lost 2 bases and 8 bases, there was a span of 9 bases. The CDR3 consists of 12 residues. As originally analysed: Reference gene primer amplification yielded estimated nucleated cell counts. Some clones are missing from TCRdb's copy, which holds only in-frame ones; the method was immunoSEQ multiplex PCR. Clonal size and the V and J genes are those of that table, whereas D and trimming came from the DNA. The table has around 500,000 clones, 80% to 90% seen once. Input material: peripheral blood. The chain recombines TRBV3-1 (or the pseudogene TRBV3-2) with TRBJ1-2; D gene unclear. The clonotype was recovered from a human donor in a cohort sampled during active COVID-19. The CDR3 loop reads CASSQTQAGYTF. CDR3 DNA: TGTGCCAGCAGCCAAACGCAGGCGGGCTACACCTTC.